These 17 T cell receptor beta chains originate from one sample sequenced in a study of blood T cell repertoires in COVID-19 (dated by TCRdb to the early 2020s). The library was prepared using the immunoSEQ multiplex PCR assay. In TCRdb, the immuneACCESS table is reduced to in-frame sequences with V and J assigned. These tables do not hold every clone; where another copy was compared, an unresolved V gene accounts for under half, and the others remain unexplained. This sample gives 75,000 to 90,000 clones in total; 90% of them show up just once. The biggest ten clones account for around 0.98% of the sample. Sequencing input: peripheral blood. The receptors come from a woman aged 45-60 years in a cohort sampled during active COVID-19.

CDR3 sequence: CARGRVGLQGIITDTQYF. CDR3 bases: TGTGCTAGGGGTCGGGTGGGATTACAGGGGATCATCACAGATACGCAGTATTTT. V and J are TRBV12-5 and TRBJ2-3, with 7 bases aligning to TRBD1. CDR1 and CDR2 (germline): LGHNT, FRNRAP. This CDR3 has 18 amino acids. V trimming: 9 bases; J trimming: 2 bases; junction bases outside the gene matches: 20.

The V call is TRBV6-4, the J call TRBJ2-2; D is unclear. Trimming took 2 bases from V and 3 from J, leaving 4 bases between them. The CDR3 contains 13 residues. CDR1 and CDR2 from the germline V gene are MRHNA and SNTAGT. CDR3 DNA sequence: TGTGCCAGCAGTGACGGAGACACCGGGGAGCTGTTTTTT. Protein: CASSDGDTGELFF.

V and J are TRBV5-1 and TRBJ2-7; possibly TRBD2 for D (5 bases). The length of the CDR3 is 15 residues. CDR1 is SGHRS, CDR2 YFSETQ, per germline. V dropped 4 bases and J dropped 0 bases, with 14 bases sitting between them. The CDR3: CASSRGQPSSYEQYF. CDR3 sequence (DNA): TGCGCCAGCAGCCGAGGGCAGCCCAGCTCCTACGAGCAGTACTTC.

The chain carries TRBV16 and TRBJ2-3; tentative D call: TRBD2 (6 bases). In germline, CDR1 is KGHSY, CDR2 FQNENV. The CDR3 has 16 residues. The ends were cut back, 4 bases at V and 3 bases at J, with 17 bases in the middle. CDR3 in amino acids: CASSPSAGLGTDTQYF. The CDR3 coding sequence is TGTGCCAGCAGCCCAAGTGCGGGGCTGGGGACAGATACGCAGTATTTT.

The chain uses TRBV5-1 and TRBJ1-1; 11 bases match TRBD1. CDR3 length equals 15 residues. V was pared by 0 bases and J by 5 bases, with 3 bases of the junction left unmatched. The germline V gene has CDR1 SGHRS and CDR2 YFSETQ. Here the CDR3 DNA reads TGCGCCAGCAGCTTGGTCGGGACAGGGGGAACTGAAGCTTTCTTT. It translates to CASSLVGTGGTEAFF.

This chain connects TRBV5-1 to TRBJ2-3; TRBD1 might be the D (6 bases). Germline CDR1 is SGHRS and CDR2 is YFSETQ. V gave up 6 bases and J gave up 1 base, with 15 bases separating them. The CDR3 totals 15 residues. CDR3 nucleotide sequence: TGCGCCAGCACGCTTAACAGGGATCGCACAGATACGCAGTATTTT. Translating gives CASTLNRDRTDTQYF.

In this sample, this clone turned up once. The chain links TRBV28 to TRBJ2-3; 12 nucleotides agree with TRBD2. The CDR3 length is 20 residues. V lost 4 bases, J lost 2 bases, and 16 bases stayed unmatched. Looked up from germline, CDR1 is MDHEN and CDR2 is SYDVKM. In DNA form, the CDR3 reads TGTGCCAGCAGTTACCCGAACGTCAAACTAGCGGGAGGATCCACAGATACGCAGTATTTT. As protein: CASSYPNVKLAGGSTDTQYF.

The genes are TRBV24-1 and TRBJ1-1, with D perhaps TRBD1 (5 bases). With 4 bases removed from V and 11 bases from J, the gap between germline ends came to 13 bases. This CDR3 spans 12 amino acids. Looked up from germline, CDR1 is KGHDR and CDR2 is SFDVKD. CDR3: CATSDTGGYAFF. The DNA for the CDR3 is TGTGCCACCAGTGACACGGGGGGGTACGCTTTCTTT.

This clone was recorded only once. The chain employs TRBV29-1 and TRBJ1-4; possibly TRBD1 for D (5 bases). The germline gives CDR1 SQVTM, CDR2 ANQGSEA. This CDR3 has 14 residues. The V gene lost 4 bases and the J gene lost 3 bases, with 12 bases spanning the gap. The CDR3 coding sequence is TGCAGCGTTGCGGGGGAAGCGGCTAATGAAAAACTGTTTTTT. Amino acid sequence: CSVAGEAANEKLFF.

The J gene is TRBJ1-2, the V gene TRBV3-1 (or the pseudogene TRBV3-2); TRBD1 matches at 8 bases. The CDR3 loop spans 12 amino acids. Germline CDR1 reads LGHDT; CDR2 reads YNNKEL (reference sequence). The ends lost 6 bases at V and 13 bases at J; junction bases unmatched: 10. CDR3 sequence reads: CASSLGTGICTF. The CDR3 nucleotides are TGTGCCAGCAGTCTCGGGACAGGTATTTGCACCTTC.

The rearrangement links TRBV10-1 to TRBJ2-2, with 10 bases fitting TRBD2. The J segment lost 6 bases and the V segment lost 2 bases, leaving 3 bases of the junction unmatched. CDR3 size: 15 residues. CDR1 is WNHNN, CDR2 SYGVQD, per germline (reference sequence). CDR3 sequence: CASSEALAGPGELFF. The CDR3 nucleotides are TGCGCCAGCAGTGAGGCACTAGCGGGACCCGGGGAGCTGTTTTTT.

The V and J genes are TRBV11-2 and TRBJ1-2; 9 nucleotides line up with TRBD1. V lost 5 bases to trimming and J lost 8 bases; unmatched junction nucleotides: 12. Looked up from germline, CDR1 is SGHAT and CDR2 is FQNNGV. The CDR3 is 15 amino acids. The CDR3 here is CASSSGTGSSEGYTF. The CDR3 DNA reads TGTGCCAGCAGCAGCGGGACAGGGTCGTCAGAAGGCTACACCTTC.

The V call is TRBV11-2, the J call TRBJ2-5; 12 nucleotides agree with TRBD2. Germline assignment: CDR1 SGHAT and CDR2 FQNNGV. The CDR3 loop spans 17 amino acids. The ends lost 4 bases at V and 7 bases at J; junction bases unmatched: 13. The CDR3 spells CASSSPTNPTSGGTQYF. CDR3 bases: TGTGCCAGCAGCTCACCCACAAATCCGACTAGCGGGGGGACCCAGTACTTC.

The CDR3 loop is CASGAVGDTGELFF. In DNA form, the CDR3 reads TGTGCCAGCGGAGCAGTCGGGGACACCGGGGAGCTGTTTTTT. The chain recombines TRBV2 with TRBJ2-2, with D possibly being TRBD2 (5 bases). The CDR3 runs to 14 residues. Trimming left V 8 bases short and J 3 bases short, with 13 bases between. CDR1 SNHLY and CDR2 FYNNEI come from the germline V gene.

The V and J genes are TRBV11-2 and TRBJ2-2; 9 bases line up with TRBD1. The germline gives CDR1 SGHAT, CDR2 FQNNGV. This CDR3 contains 16 residues. V lost 5 bases and J lost 1; bases outside the gene matches: 5. The CDR3 nucleotides read TGTGCCAGCAGCCTCCTGGGACAGGGGAACACCGGGGAGCTGTTTTTT. It codes for CASSLLGQGNTGELFF. Drawing the rest from reference TRBV11-2 and TRBJ2-2, the complete variable domain is EAGVAQSPRYKIIEKRQSVAFWCNPISGHATLYWYQQILGQGPKLLIQFQNNGVVDDSQLPKDRFSAERLKGVDSTLKIQPAKLEDSAVYLCASSLLGQGNTGELFFGEGSRLTVL.

The chain joins TRBV15 to TRBJ2-2; perhaps TRBD1 as D (5 bases). CDR1 and CDR2 (germline): LNHNV, YYDKDF (reference sequence). The CDR3 runs to 16 residues. The V and J ends lost 1 base and 1 base respectively, with 10 bases between them. The CDR3 bases are TGTGCCACCAGCAGAGGGCAGGGAATGAACACCGGGGAGCTGTTTTTT. Protein product: CATSRGQGMNTGELFF.

The chain has TRBV10-1 and TRBJ2-3; 12 bases fit TRBD2. V shed 3 bases and J 6 bases; nucleotides not matched to a gene: 7. The CDR3 has 16 residues. The germline CDR1 and CDR2 sequences are WNHNN and SYGVQD (reference sequence). CDR3 DNA: TGCGCCAGCAGTGAAAGACTAGCGGGAGAAGTTGATACGCAGTATTTT. Amino acid sequence: CASSERLAGEVDTQYF.